The present T cell receptor beta chain was sequenced within a study of Tregs in tolerant kidney transplant recipients. Recipients received nonmyeloablative bone marrow transplants from related graft donors, with transient mixed chimerism. Here immunoSEQ multiplex PCR was the method, and the copy in TCRdb shows in-frame clones only, minus some. The sample lists some 21,000 clones; 81% were seen once. The sample in question was CD8+ T cells from blood (PBMCs), obtained 6 months after the transplant. The receptor was isolated from a human patient who received a combined kidney and bone marrow transplant. Among the T cells, some may be from the graft donor.

The CDR3 protein is CASSTWTSWADTQYF. The CDR3, as DNA: TGTGCCAGCAGTACATGGACTAGCTGGGCAGATACGCAGTATTTT. The rearrangement joins TRBV27 to TRBJ2-3; TRBD2 matches at 8 bases. V shed 5 bases and J 4 bases; nucleotides not matched to a gene: 8. Germline loops: CDR1 MNHEY, CDR2 SMNVEV (reference sequence). The CDR3 contains 15 residues.